One and the same sample provided the 27 T cell receptor beta chains below, sequenced in a study of breast tumors, draining lymph nodes, adjacent tissues. TCRdb analysed the multiplex PCR reads with MiXCR anew, one entry per CDR3 protein. The repertoire holds 83,000 or so distinct CDR3 sequences, with roughly a fifth as singletons. Samples came from axillary lymph nodes draining the breast cancer. Source material: axillary lymph node tissue. The receptors here all came from a female donor with breast cancer. Some clones in this sample may be carry-over from other donors' samples.

In its sample, this clonotype was seen many times. The chain combines TRBV5-1 with TRBJ2-3; TRBD2 matches at 9 bases. The V gene's germline CDR1 is SGHRS and CDR2 YFSETQ. The CDR3 totals 15 residues. V lost 3 bases, J lost 5 bases, and 7 bases stayed unmatched. The CDR3 region is CASSYGLATRDTQYF. The CDR3 nucleotides are TGCGCCAGCAGCTATGGACTAGCGACACGAGATACGCAGTATTTT.

This clonotype has a count of ten or more. The chain combines TRBV20-1 with TRBJ2-5; 7 nucleotides match TRBD2. This CDR3 is built from 11 residues. Germline CDR1 is DFQATT and CDR2 is SNEGSKA (reference sequence). The V gene end was trimmed by 7 bases and the J gene end by 3 bases; junction bases not matched to a gene: 2. CDR3 DNA: TGCAGTGGGACTAGAGAAGAGACCCAGTACTTC. Its translation: CSGTREETQYF.

This clonotype was counted at least ten times. The chain combines TRBV5-1 with TRBJ2-4; tentative D call: TRBD1 (5 bases). Germline lookup yields CDR1 SGHRS and CDR2 YFSETQ. V shed 3 bases and J shed 4 bases, with 11 bases lying between them. The CDR3 runs 14 residues. This CDR3 reads CASSSGAVKNIQYF. Here the CDR3 DNA reads TGCGCCAGCAGCTCTGGGGCCGTGAAAAACATTCAGTACTTC.

A few counts support this clonotype. V gene TRBV5-4 combines with J gene TRBJ1-2; D uncertain. The CDR3 runs 14 residues. With 0 bases removed from V and 1 base from J, the gap between germline ends came to 7 bases. CDR1 and CDR2 (germline): SGHNT, YYREEE (reference sequence). In DNA, the CDR3 is TGTGCCAGCAGCTTGGCCGGGGTTAACTATGGCTACACCTTC. This sequence encodes CASSLAGVNYGYTF.

This clonotype was seen many times. The chain carries TRBV20-1 and TRBJ2-3; possible D gene TRBD2, 5 bases. The CDR3 loop spans 12 amino acids. Trimming took 8 bases from V and 8 from J, leaving 17 bases between them. The V gene's germline CDR1 is DFQATT and CDR2 SNEGSKA (reference sequence). In DNA, the CDR3 is TGCAGTATAGAAGCGGCCCCTTCTACGCAGTATTTT. Translating gives CSIEAAPSTQYF.

This clonotype was detected ten times or more. The V call is TRBV20-1, the J call TRBJ2-2; 13 positions match TRBD2. Per germline, CDR1 DFQATT and CDR2 SNEGSKA (reference sequence). Germline trimming cut 3 bases from V and 2 bases from J; bases unmatched to any gene: 15. The CDR3 covers 20 residues. The CDR3 coding sequence is TGCAGTGCTAGTGAAATCAGGGGACTAGCGGGAAGCGTTAACACCGGGGAGCTGTTTTTT. Encoded protein: CSASEIRGLAGSVNTGELFF.

This clonotype was seen many times. The J gene is TRBJ2-5, the V gene TRBV12-5; D gene unclear. Trimming took off 7 bases at V and 3 bases at J, with 9 bases between the two ends. Germline V CDR1 and CDR2: LGHNT, FRNRAP. This CDR3 contains 12 residues. The CDR3 protein is CASAWYKETQYF. CDR3 nucleotide sequence: TGTGCTAGTGCCTGGTACAAAGAGACCCAGTACTTC.

At least ten counts were recorded for this clonotype. This chain uses TRBV20-1 with TRBJ1-5; D unresolved. This CDR3 is built from 13 residues. CDR1 is DFQATT and CDR2 is SNEGSKA in the germline V gene (reference sequence). The ends were cut back, 5 bases at V and 7 bases at J, with 15 bases in the middle. The CDR3 reads CSALTGPRQPQHF. Here the CDR3 DNA reads TGCAGTGCTCTCACCGGCCCACGACAGCCCCAGCATTTT.

This clonotype was observed at least ten times. This chain connects TRBV2 to TRBJ2-1; TRBD2 matches 8 bases. The length of the CDR3 is 16 residues. V lost 8 bases, J lost 10 bases, and 19 bases stayed unmatched. Germline V lookup: CDR1 SNHLY, CDR2 FYNNEI. CDR3 sequence reads: CASRGGGRSLGGEQFF. CDR3 coding DNA: TGTGCCAGCCGGGGGGGCGGGAGGAGCTTAGGGGGGGAGCAGTTCTTC.

There are many counts of this clonotype. Written as DNA, the CDR3 is TGTGCCATCAGTGAGGGGCAGGGCGGCAATCAGCCCCAGCATTTT. As protein: CAISEGQGGNQPQHF. V usage is TRBV10-3 and J usage is TRBJ1-5; a weak D match, TRBD1 (5 bases). The CDR3 totals 15 residues. Trimming removed 2 bases at V and 2 bases at J, with 10 bases between. The germline gives CDR1 ENHRY, CDR2 SYGVKD.

A note on this clonotype: Given a much more abundant clone one base away, this may be a read error. This chain links TRBV6-5 with TRBJ1-2; TRBD1 agrees at 12 bases. CDR3 length: 19 amino acids. Germline V gene data show CDR1 as MNHEY and CDR2 as SVGAGI. The CDR3 nucleotides read TGTACCAGCAGTTTCGCGCCCCCGGGACAGGGGGCGCGTGGCTATGGCTACACCTTC. Translated: CTSSFAPPGQGARGYGYTF.

This clonotype occurred many times. The rearrangement joins TRBV7-6 to TRBJ2-1; D may be TRBD2 (5 bases). Deletions cut 5 bases from V and 6 bases from J, with 8 bases between. The CDR3 totals 12 residues. CDR1 SGHVS and CDR2 FNYEAQ come from the germline V gene. The CDR3 DNA reads TGTGCCAGCAGCGGGAGCTTCAATGAGCAGTTCTTC. Encoded protein: CASSGSFNEQFF.

This clonotype was seen ten or more times. The rearrangement links TRBV7-9 to TRBJ2-1; 7 bases are shared with TRBD1. The V gene's germline CDR1 is SEHNR and CDR2 FQNEAQ (reference sequence). This CDR3 spans 15 amino acids. Unmatched junction bases numbered 3, after V lost 4 bases and J lost 0 bases. The CDR3 is CASSSRQGSYNEQFF. CDR3 nucleotide sequence: TGTGCCAGCAGCTCCCGACAGGGCTCCTACAATGAGCAGTTCTTC.

For this clonotype: Because the CDR3 is missing its conserved closing phenylalanine or tryptophan, this is likely a read error. CDR3 DNA: TGTGCCATCAGTGTAGGACACAGCCGCTCTGGAAACACCATATATCTT. This sequence encodes CAISVGHSRSGNTIYL. This chain connects TRBV10-3 to TRBJ1-3, with D possibly matching TRBD1 (5 bases). There are 16 residues in the CDR3. V was pared by 4 bases and J by 0 bases, with 13 bases between. The germline V gene has CDR1 ENHRY and CDR2 SYGVKD.

This clonotype has a count of ten or more. The genes are TRBV5-1 and TRBJ2-7; D gene unclear. V shed 0 bases and J shed 2 bases, with 12 bases lying between them. This CDR3 is built from 15 residues. Per germline, CDR1 SGHRS and CDR2 YFSETQ. DNA for the CDR3: TGCGCCAGCAGCTTGGGGACGGGCCCCACCTACGAGCAGTACTTC. This encodes CASSLGTGPTYEQYF.

The rearrangement links TRBV16 to TRBJ2-5; a weak D match, TRBD1 (6 bases). The ends were cut back, 2 bases at V and 2 bases at J, with 6 bases in the middle. The germline V gene has CDR1 KGHSY and CDR2 FQNENV. The CDR3 covers 13 residues. As DNA, the CDR3 is TGTGCCAGCAGCCAAGGGACACAAGAGACCCAGTACTTC. Translated, it gives CASSQGTQETQYF.

This clonotype appeared many times. This rearrangement joins TRBV28 to TRBJ2-7; weak D call: TRBD2 (6 bases). Germline lookup yields CDR1 MDHEN and CDR2 SYDVKM. There are 14 residues in the CDR3. V gave up 6 bases and J gave up 3 bases, with 15 bases separating them. The DNA for the CDR3 is TGTGCCAGCAGGTTACGGGCGGGAAACTACGAGCAGTACTTC. Amino acids: CASRLRAGNYEQYF.

At least ten counts were recorded for this clonotype. V is TRBV6-2 or TRBV6-3 and J is TRBJ2-7; D may match TRBD1 or TRBD2 (6 bases each). The CDR3 contains 14 residues. Germline V gives CDR1 MNHEY, CDR2 SVGEGT. Trimming took 5 bases from V and 3 from J, leaving 14 bases between them. The CDR3 coding sequence is TGTGCCAGCAGTAGGACAGCGGACTACTACGAGCAGTACTTC. Translating it yields CASSRTADYYEQYF.

This clonotype showed up many times. The V gene is TRBV10-3, the J gene TRBJ1-4; D may be TRBD1 (5 bases). This CDR3 comprises 15 residues. Trimming stripped 0 bases from V and 0 bases from J, with 5 bases between. Germline loops: CDR1 ENHRY, CDR2 SYGVKD. CDR3 sequence (DNA): TGTGCCATCAGTGAGTCGGGGGCAACTAATGAAAAACTGTTTTTT. Amino acids: CAISESGATNEKLFF.

The sample holds many counts of this clonotype. CDR3 bases: TGCAGTGCCCGCAGAGGGGCGGAGTCCTACGAGCAGTACTTC. Its protein product is CSARRGAESYEQYF. The chain combines TRBV20-1 with TRBJ2-7; TRBD1 or TRBD2 may be the D gene (5 bases each). The germline CDR1 and CDR2 sequences are DFQATT and SNEGSKA (reference sequence). This CDR3 contains 14 residues. Deletions cut 6 bases from V and 1 base from J, with 16 bases between.

This clonotype was seen ten or more times. The rearrangement joins TRBV20-1 to TRBJ2-7, with TRBD2 matching over 8 bases. Germline-derived CDR1 and CDR2 are DFQATT and SNEGSKA (reference sequence). The CDR3 is 10 amino acids. The V segment lost 6 bases and the J segment 5 bases; nucleotides outside the gene matches: 0. For the CDR3, the DNA is TGCAGTGCCGGGAGGGACGAGCAGTACTTC. Its protein is CSAGRDEQYF.

This clonotype was seen at least ten times. The J gene is TRBJ1-5, the V gene TRBV7-9, with 10 bases aligning to TRBD1. Trimming removed 6 bases from V and 4 bases from J; junction bases left unmatched: 6. From germline, CDR1 is SEHNR and CDR2 FQNEAQ (reference sequence). The CDR3 has 15 residues. This CDR3 is CASSLDRGYNQPQHF. The CDR3 DNA follows: TGTGCCAGCAGTTTGGACAGGGGGTATAATCAGCCCCAGCATTTT.

Comment on this clonotype: This may stem from a read error, because a much larger clone lies one nucleotide away. The CDR3 DNA follows: TGTGCCAGCAGCCAGTACGGGACTAGGGGCGAGCAGTACTTC. Translated, it gives CASSQYGTRGEQYF. The chain recombines TRBV3-1 with TRBJ2-7, with 8 bases that match TRBD2. J lost 6 bases, V lost 3 bases, and 7 bases had no gene match. The CDR3 totals 14 residues. Germline CDR1 reads LGHDT; CDR2 reads YNNKEL (reference sequence).

The chain employs TRBV6-2 or TRBV6-3 and TRBJ1-1; no clear D gene. The CDR3 spans 12 residues. Germline V CDR1 and CDR2: MNHEY, SVGEGT. V was shortened by 7 bases and J by 10 bases, with 16 bases between the two germline ends. As DNA, the CDR3 is TGTGCCAGCACCTACTCAGGTAGTGGAGCTTTCTTT. Its protein product is CASTYSGSGAFF.

This clonotype came up many times. The chain couples TRBV6-1 to TRBJ2-1; D is uncertain. V dropped 6 bases and J dropped 6 bases, with 12 bases sitting between them. This CDR3 is built from 13 residues. The germline CDR1 and CDR2 sequences are MNHNS and SASEGT. DNA of the CDR3: TGTGCCAGCAGCCAGGAAAGGATCAATGAGCAGTTCTTC. Amino acid sequence: CASSQERINEQFF.

This clonotype was observed at least ten times. The rearrangement uses TRBV7-6 and TRBJ2-3, with 10 bases matching TRBD2. V lost 1 base, J lost 3 bases, and 13 bases stayed unmatched. Germline CDR1 and CDR2: SGHVS and FNYEAQ. The length of the CDR3 is 19 residues. The CDR3 here is CASSLVGGSGRARTDTQYF. The CDR3 nucleotides read TGTGCCAGCAGCTTAGTCGGGGGGAGCGGGAGGGCTCGTACAGATACGCAGTATTTT.

Of note for this clonotype: With a much larger clone just one base away, this may be a read error. The J gene is TRBJ1-3, the V gene TRBV7-9; TRBD1 might be the D (6 bases). The CDR3 consists of 16 residues. Germline CDR1 reads SEHNR; CDR2 reads FQNEAQ (reference sequence). The CDR3 nucleotides read TGTGCCAGCGACAGAGGGGGTCGAGGGTCTGGAAACGCCATATATTTT. Translated: CASDRGGRGSGNAIYF.